These T cell receptor beta chains were read from a single sample in a study of beta chain features in type 1 diabetes. Some clones are missing from TCRdb's copy, which holds only in-frame ones; the method was immunoSEQ multiplex PCR. The sample holds some 270,000 clones, under 13% seen once. Sequencing was carried out using naive CD4+ T cells from blood. The receptors shown here come from a man aged 25-45 years with type 1 diabetes. The CDR3 runs from the conserved cysteine through the conserved F or W. Each record gives: CDR3 length, J gene, V gene, D gene, clone size, CDR3 DNA, CDR3 protein. A D gene is named only where the DNA matches it firmly. Part of the rows lack a size; the others show once, few, many or a class for expanded clones.

13 | TRBJ2-5 | TRBV9 | NA | few | TGTGCCAGCAGCGTAGCGCAGGGAGAGACCCAGTACTTC | CASSVAQGETQYF
14 | TRBJ2-7 | TRBV6-5 | NA | few | TGTGCCAGCAAATGGACAGCAGCATTCGCCGAGCAGTACTTC | CASKWTAAFAEQYF
14 | TRBJ1-5 | TRBV2 | TRBD1 | NA | TGTGCCAGCAGTTGGGACAGGGGAAATCAGCCCCAGCATTTT | CASSWDRGNQPQHF
11 | TRBJ1-6 | TRBV2 | NA | few | TGTGCCAGCAGGGGGGGTTCACCCCTCCACTTT | CASRGGSPLHF
14 | TRBJ1-1 | TRBV6-6 | NA | NA | TGTGCCAGCAGTTACCGGGTAGGGGGGGCTGAAGCTTTCTTT | CASSYRVGGAEAFF
13 | TRBJ1-3 | TRBV6-5 | NA | NA | TGTGCCAGCAGCCCTTGGACAGAAACCACCATATATTTT | CASSPWTETTIYF
12 | TRBJ1-6 | TRBV11-2 | NA | NA | TGTGCCAGCAGCGGAGGGTTCTCACCCCTCCACTTT | CASSGGFSPLHF
14 | TRBJ1-1 | TRBV7-9 | NA | NA | TGTGCCAGCGGCCCGGGGACATCGAACACTGAAGCTTTCTTT | CASGPGTSNTEAFF
13 | TRBJ2-5 | TRBV14 | NA | NA | TGTGCCAGCAGCCGGAGAGCGGCAGAGACCCAGTACTTC | CASSRRAAETQYF
15 | TRBJ1-4 | TRBV5-6 | TRBD1 | NA | TGTGCCAGCAGCTTGACGGGACAGTTTAATGAAAAACTGTTTTTT | CASSLTGQFNEKLFF
15 | TRBJ1-1 | TRBV19 | NA | NA | TGTGCCAGTAGCTCCCTACTAAAACGTGGCCCTGAAGCTTTCTTT | CASSSLLKRGPEAFF
15 | TRBJ1-6 | TRBV6-1 | TRBD1 | NA | TGTGCCAGCAGGAGGACAGGGATCGTTAATTCACCCCTCCACTTT | CASRRTGIVNSPLHF
13 | TRBJ1-5 | TRBV10-3 | NA | few | TGTGCCATCAGTGTGGGAGGTGGTCAGCCCCAGCATTTT | CAISVGGGQPQHF
14 | TRBJ2-7 | TRBV2 | NA | few | TGTGCCAGCAGTGAAAGGGGGTGGGGTGGAGAGCAGTACTTC | CASSERGWGGEQYF
14 | TRBJ1-6 | TRBV6-1 | TRBD1 | NA | TGTGCCAGCAGTTATGAGACAGGGGAATTCCCCCTCCACTTT | CASSYETGEFPLHF
15 | TRBJ2-1 | TRBV7-3 | TRBD1 | few | TGTGCCAGCAGCGGCCGGGACAGGGTATACAATGAGCAGTTCTTC | CASSGRDRVYNEQFF
15 | TRBJ2-3 | TRBV4-3 | TRBD1 | NA | TGCGCCAGCAGCCAAGGTACAGGGGCGGGAGATACGCAGTATTTT | CASSQGTGAGDTQYF
14 | TRBJ2-7 | TRBV2 | TRBD1 | NA | TGTGCCAGCAGGAAAGCCGGGACAGATGGGGAGCAGTACTTC | CASRKAGTDGEQYF
15 | TRBJ2-5 | TRBV19 | TRBD2 | few | TGTGCCAGTAGTAAGGGGACTAGCGGCCAAGAGACCCAGTACTTC | CASSKGTSGQETQYF
15 | TRBJ2-7 | TRBV5-1 | TRBD1 | NA | TGCGCCAGCGCGCTGATGGGACAGGGAGGGGACGAGCAGTACTTC | CASALMGQGGDEQYF
15 | TRBJ2-3 | TRBV11-2 | TRBD1 | few | TGTGCCAGCAGTACCCCCGGGACAGGCACAGATACGCAGTATTTT | CASSTPGTGTDTQYF
15 | TRBJ2-7 | TRBV6-6 | NA | NA | TGTGCCAGCAGTTCCCGACAGACAATCACCTACGAGCAGTACTTC | CASSSRQTITYEQYF
15 | TRBJ1-6 | TRBV2 | NA | NA | TGTGCCAGCAGCTCTGAAGGGCAGGGGACTTCACCCCTCCACTTT | CASSSEGQGTSPLHF
14 | TRBJ2-4 | TRBV21-1 | NA | NA | TGTGCCAGCAGCATAAGGGACAGGGAAGTCATTCAGTACTTC | CASSIRDREVIQYF
14 | TRBJ1-2 | TRBV6-5 | NA | few | TGTGCCAGCAGTTACCTGGGCAGGGACTATGGCTACACCTTC | CASSYLGRDYGYTF
16 | TRBJ2-4 | TRBV5-6 | NA | few | TGTGCCAGCAGCCCTCGCGGGGCAGGGACCATCAACATTCAGTACTTC | CASSPRGAGTINIQYF
16 | TRBJ1-1 | TRBV4-3 | NA | few | TGCGCCAGCAGCCCCGGCCCCAGGGCCCCAAACACTGAAGCTTTCTTT | CASSPGPRAPNTEAFF
14 | TRBJ2-7 | TRBV4-2 | NA | NA | TGTGCCAGCAGCCAAGAGACAGCCTCCTACGAGCAGTACTTC | CASSQETASYEQYF
16 | TRBJ1-2 | TRBV15 | NA | few | TGTGCCACCAGCAGAGATGTACAGGCCATCCGTTATGGCTACACCTTC | CATSRDVQAIRYGYTF
13 | TRBJ1-6 | TRBV6-1 | TRBD1 | few | TGTGCCAGCAGTGGACAGGGGATTTCACCCCTCCACTTT | CASSGQGISPLHF
15 | TRBJ2-5 | TRBV2 | TRBD2 | NA | TGTGCCAGCAGCGAAAGCGGGGGGAACCAAGAGACCCAGTACTTC | CASSESGGNQETQYF
15 | TRBJ2-2 | TRBV10-3 | NA | few | TGTGCCATCAGTGATCACCAGTTGAACACCGGGGAGCTGTTTTTT | CAISDHQLNTGELFF
15 | TRBJ2-3 | TRBV28 | TRBD2 | NA | TGTGCCAGCAGTTTATCCGGGGGGGTCACAGATACGCAGTATTTT | CASSLSGGVTDTQYF
13 | TRBJ1-1 | TRBV5-1 | NA | few | TGCGCCAGCAGCTTGCGCGGGGGCACTGAAGCTTTCTTT | CASSLRGGTEAFF
14 | TRBJ2-7 | TRBV5-4 | NA | NA | TGTGCCAGCAGCTTGGATCAGGGTTTCTACGAGCAGTACTTC | CASSLDQGFYEQYF
13 | TRBJ1-1 | TRBV29-1 | NA | few | TGCAGCGTTGAATGGGGGCCTAACACTGAAGCTTTCTTT | CSVEWGPNTEAFF
14 | TRBJ2-3 | TRBV7-2 | NA | NA | TGTGCCAGCAAGGCGGGGCTTAGCACAGATACGCAGTATTTT | CASKAGLSTDTQYF
14 | TRBJ2-5 | TRBV2 | TRBD1 | NA | TGTGCCAGCCAAACTGGGACAGGGGTAGAGACCCAGTACTTC | CASQTGTGVETQYF
14 | TRBJ2-7 | TRBV5-4 | NA | NA | TGTGCCAGCAGCTTGGGACAGGTATCTTACGAGCAGTACTTC | CASSLGQVSYEQYF
16 | TRBJ1-2 | TRBV30 | NA | few | TGTGCCTGGAGTGTAATGGGGGGGCGAGGGTACCATGGCTACACCTTC | CAWSVMGGRGYHGYTF
14 | TRBJ2-7 | TRBV6-5 | TRBD2 | NA | TGTGCCAGCAGCCCGGGACTAGCTCCCTACGAGCAGTACTTC | CASSPGLAPYEQYF
13 | TRBJ2-7 | TRBV27 | NA | few | TGTGCCAGCAGTTTTACGCTAAGTTACGAGCAGTACTTC | CASSFTLSYEQYF
16 | TRBJ2-2 | TRBV5-1 | TRBD2 | few | TGCGCCAGCAGCTTGGTGAGCGGGGGGAACACCGGGGAGCTGTTTTTT | CASSLVSGGNTGELFF
17 | TRBJ2-4 | TRBV18 | NA | NA | TGTGCCAGCTCACCCTTACTTACCGCGGGCACGGGAAACATTCAGTACTTC | CASSPLLTAGTGNIQYF
15 | TRBJ2-3 | TRBV5-4 | TRBD2 | few | TGTGCCACCAGCCTTGGGGGGGTACGCACAGATACGCAGTATTTT | CATSLGGVRTDTQYF
15 | TRBJ2-2 | TRBV5-4 | NA | NA | TGTGCCAGCAGCCCGACAGGGCGGGGCACCGGGGAGCTGTTTTTT | CASSPTGRGTGELFF